A single sample is the source of the 32 T cell receptor beta chains below, sequenced in a study of metastatic and nonmetastatic thyroid tumors. TCRdb re-analyzed the PCR reads through MiXCR. The data contain about 31,000 clones, approximately 19% of them singletons. Among the patients, none had received any treatment before thyroid surgery. The sequencing sample was made of blood. Every receptor here comes from a female donor with papillary thyroid cancer or a benign thyroid nodule (not recorded which). Some clones in this sample may be carry-over from other donors' samples.

By its share, this clone is medium-sized. J is TRBJ2-3 and V is TRBV6-6; D is possibly TRBD1 (6 bases). The CDR3 is 17 amino acids. The germline V gene has CDR1 MNHNY and CDR2 SVGAGI (reference sequence). The germline V and J ends were trimmed by 6 bases and 2 bases, with 21 bases remaining between them. The DNA for the CDR3 is TGTGCCAGCAGCCGGAACGGGGACACCCTTAACACAGATACGCAGTATTTT. Translating gives CASSRNGDTLNTDTQYF.

On this clone itself: The CDR3 ends on some other residue instead of the conserved phenylalanine or tryptophan, so this is likely a read error. The V gene is TRBV14, the J gene TRBJ1-6; TRBD1 matches 8 bases. This CDR3 is 17 amino acids long. Trimming took 2 bases from V and 1 from J; bases not matched to a gene: 4. Germline values: CDR1 SGHDN, CDR2 FVKESK. The CDR3 coding sequence is TGTGCCAGCAGCCAAAGGACAGGGTGGTCCTATAATTCACCCCTCCACTCT. Translation: CASSQRTGWSYNSPLHS.

This clone has a handful of counts. Written as DNA, the CDR3 is TGTGCCACCAGTGACCAAAAGACGGGGAGGACCGGGGAGCTGTTTTTT. It codes for CATSDQKTGRTGELFF. The rearrangement uses TRBV24-1 and TRBJ2-2; the D gene is possibly TRBD2 (6 bases). Germline loops: CDR1 KGHDR, CDR2 SFDVKD. With 4 bases removed from V and 5 bases from J, the gap between germline ends came to 16 bases. The CDR3 sequence is 16 residues long.

This clone was observed a handful of times. V is TRBV12-3 or TRBV12-4 and J is TRBJ2-1; TRBD1 matches 7 bases. This CDR3 contains 15 residues. The ends lost 6 bases at V and 7 bases at J; junction bases unmatched: 12. The CDR3 region is CASSTTGEYGNEQFF. CDR3 sequence (DNA): TGTGCCAGCAGCACCACAGGGGAGTATGGGAATGAGCAGTTCTTC.

The V call is TRBV30, the J call TRBJ1-5; tentative D call: TRBD1 (6 bases). The CDR3 consists of 14 residues. Germline V gene data show CDR1 as GTSNPN and CDR2 as SVGIG (reference sequence). The V end was cut by 2 bases, the J end by 0 bases, with 8 bases between. This CDR3 is CAWSTGSSNQPQHF. Here the CDR3 DNA reads TGTGCCTGGAGTACAGGGAGTAGCAATCAGCCCCAGCATTTT.

This clone occurred many times. The chain has TRBV24-1 and TRBJ2-2, with 8 bases aligning to TRBD1. CDR3 length equals 13 residues. J was trimmed by 6 bases and V by 10 bases; bases with no gene match: 6. CDR1 KGHDR and CDR2 SFDVKD come from the germline V gene. CDR3 sequence: CATSDRVAGELFF. The CDR3 DNA sequence: TGTGCCACATCGGACAGGGTCGCCGGGGAGCTGTTTTTT.

This chain joins TRBV18 and TRBJ1-3; D might be TRBD1 (5 bases). Germline CDR1 is KGHSH and CDR2 is LQKENI. V lost 2 bases to trimming and J lost 8 bases, with 10 bases between them. There are 13 residues in the CDR3. This CDR3 is CASSPGDWDTIYF. CDR3 DNA: TGTGCCAGCTCACCAGGGGACTGGGACACCATATATTTT.

This clone showed up just once. For the CDR3, the DNA is TGTGCCAGCAGCGATCCCCGGGGGGAACGGGAGACCCAGTACTTC. Protein sequence: CASSDPRGERETQYF. This chain joins TRBV28 and TRBJ2-5, with 7 bases lining up with TRBD2. The CDR3 is 15 amino acids. Unmatched junction bases numbered 12, after V lost 6 bases and J lost 5 bases. Germline V gene data show CDR1 as MDHEN and CDR2 as SYDVKM.

This clone was picked up many times. The chain employs TRBV2 and TRBJ2-7, with D unresolved. This CDR3 has 11 amino acids. Germline V gene data show CDR1 as SNHLY and CDR2 as FYNNEI. V lost 5 bases, J lost 7 bases, and 9 bases lay in between. CDR3 protein: CASSLEWEQYF. In DNA form, the CDR3 reads TGTGCCAGCAGTTTAGAGTGGGAGCAGTACTTC.

This clone was counted ten times or more. The chain couples TRBV15 to TRBJ2-2; no clear D gene. Trimming removed 2 bases from V and 6 bases from J, with 22 bases in between. The length of the CDR3 is 18 residues. In germline, CDR1 is LNHNV, CDR2 YYDKDF (reference sequence). The CDR3 protein is CATSRLASLDPLAGELFF. CDR3 sequence (DNA): TGTGCCACCAGCAGACTGGCATCCCTGGACCCTTTAGCCGGGGAGCTGTTTTTT.

This clone occurred many times. The chain links TRBV5-1 to TRBJ1-6, with a weak D call TRBD1 (5 bases). The CDR3 sequence is 18 residues long. Germline V gene lookup returns CDR1 SGHRS and CDR2 YFSETQ. V lost 0 bases, J lost 0 bases, and 13 bases lay in between. CDR3 amino acids: CASSLAGGGSSYNSPLHF. The CDR3 nucleotides read TGCGCCAGCAGCTTGGCCGGCGGGGGGAGCTCCTATAATTCACCCCTCCACTTT.

This clone was picked up many times. This rearrangement joins TRBV20-1 to TRBJ2-1, with D possibly matching TRBD2 (5 bases). Trimming left V 3 bases short and J 0 bases short, with 9 bases between. CDR3 size: 14 residues. Looked up from germline, CDR1 is DFQATT and CDR2 is SNEGSKA (reference sequence). The CDR3 region is CSASVGSSYNEQFF. In nucleotides, the CDR3 is TGCAGTGCTAGCGTAGGGAGCTCCTACAATGAGCAGTTCTTC.

This clone was found once. The DNA is omitted, as the CDR3 cannot be located on it reliably, and the CDR3 follows TCRdb's listing. The gene calls are TRBV21-1 and TRBJ2-7. TRBV21-1 is a pseudogene segment. The CDR3 spans 19 residues, counting both ends. CDR3 loop: CASSIYLCSVFSVSYEQYF.

This clone was observed a handful of times. The V gene is TRBV6-1, the J gene TRBJ1-1, with TRBD1 matching over 8 bases. The ends lost 6 bases at V and 8 bases at J; junction bases unmatched: 8. Germline CDR1 is MNHNS and CDR2 is SASEGT. This CDR3 has 13 residues. The CDR3 region is CASRAQGDIEAFF. For the CDR3, the DNA is TGTGCCAGCAGGGCACAGGGGGACATCGAAGCTTTCTTT.

The chain has TRBV27 and TRBJ2-1; 11 bases fit TRBD2. V shed 7 bases, J shed 8 bases, and the junction held 7 bases outside the gene matches. The CDR3 is 14 residues long. Germline CDR1 and CDR2: MNHEY and SMNVEV (reference sequence). The DNA for the CDR3 is TGTGCCAGCAACGGCCCACTAGCGGGAGATGAGCAGTTCTTC. Translation: CASNGPLAGDEQFF.

Ten or more counts support this clone. This sequence joins TRBV19 and TRBJ2-3; 8 bases agree with TRBD1. Per germline, CDR1 LNHDA and CDR2 SQIVND (reference sequence). The junction had 9 bases not matched to a gene; V was cut back by 3 bases and J by 4 bases. This CDR3 has 16 residues. CDR3 sequence reads: CASSILDRDPPDTQYF. In DNA, the CDR3 is TGTGCCAGTAGTATTTTGGACAGGGATCCCCCAGATACGCAGTATTTT. Complete variable domain (other parts from reference TRBV19 and TRBJ2-3): DGGITQSPKYLFRKEGQNVTLSCEQNLNHDAMYWYRQDPGQGLRLIYYSQIVNDFQKGDIAEGYSVSREKKESFPLTVTSAQKNPTAFYLCASSILDRDPPDTQYFGPGTRLTVL.

This clone has a count of ten or more. J is TRBJ2-7 and V is TRBV18, with TRBD1 identical over 7 bases. In germline, CDR1 is KGHSH, CDR2 LQKENI. The CDR3 sequence is 15 residues long. V was clipped by 4 bases and J by 2 bases; unmatched bases: 8. The CDR3 loop reads CASSRSGQLAYEQYF. For the CDR3, the DNA is TGTGCCAGCTCACGGTCGGGACAGCTAGCCTACGAGCAGTACTTC.

This clone was recorded at least ten times. The genes are TRBV7-3 and TRBJ2-1, with TRBD1 as a possible D gene (5 bases). This CDR3 has 12 amino acids. V dropped 2 bases and J dropped 9 bases, with 8 bases sitting between them. The germline gives CDR1 SGHTA, CDR2 FQGTGA. The CDR3 sequence is CASSLGASEQFF. CDR3 in DNA: TGTGCCAGCAGCTTAGGGGCATCTGAGCAGTTCTTC.

Details on this clone: A read error may produce the germline difference seen at one junction end. CDR3 bases: TGCGCCAGCAGCTTGGCCGGGGGGGCTGGTGGACAAGAGGCCCAGTACTTC. This translates into CASSLAGGAGGQEAQYF. The V and J genes are TRBV5-1 and TRBJ2-5; TRBD2 aligns across 8 bases. CDR1 and CDR2 from the germline V gene are SGHRS and YFSETQ. This CDR3 comprises 17 residues.

This clone was counted only a few times. The chain joins TRBV25-1 to TRBJ1-2; D might be TRBD1 (5 bases). The V end lost 4 bases, the J end lost 7 bases, and 13 bases lay between the germline ends. Germline values: CDR1 MGHDK, CDR2 SYGVNS. The CDR3 totals 13 residues. Here the CDR3 reads CASSAQGSGGYTF. The CDR3 DNA reads as TGTGCCAGCAGTGCCCAGGGCTCCGGTGGCTACACCTTC.

As DNA, the CDR3 is TGTGCCAGCAGTTACGGGCAGAAATATAATTCACCCCTCCACTTT. It codes for CASSYGQKYNSPLHF. The chain joins TRBV6-5 to TRBJ1-6; D is uncertain. CDR3 size: 15 residues. The germline CDR1 and CDR2 sequences are MNHEY and SVGAGI. Deletions cut 2 bases from V and 4 bases from J, with 9 bases between.

The table lists this clone with many counts. The chain joins TRBV2 to TRBJ2-3, with D possibly matching TRBD2 (7 bases). The CDR3 is made up of 15 amino acids. Trimming pared 0 bases from V and 4 bases from J, leaving 11 bases between. Germline V gene lookup returns CDR1 SNHLY and CDR2 FYNNEI. The CDR3 sequence is CASSEAGGRADTQYF. The DNA of the CDR3 is TGTGCCAGCAGTGAAGCGGGGGGGCGAGCAGATACGCAGTATTTT.

By share, this clone ranks as medium-sized. The genes are TRBV6-1 and TRBJ1-2; D not resolved. This CDR3 is 13 amino acids long. Looked up from germline, CDR1 is MNHNS and CDR2 is SASEGT. V was shortened by 5 bases and J by 5 bases, with 12 bases between the two germline ends. The CDR3 is CASSPSLEYGYTF. CDR3 DNA: TGTGCCAGCAGTCCAAGCTTAGAGTATGGCTACACCTTC.

The genes are TRBV4-3 and TRBJ1-6; 11 positions agree with TRBD1. The DNA end is more similar to TRBJ1-1, so the J call may be wrong. Germline V gives CDR1 LGHNA, CDR2 YSLEER. The CDR3 runs 15 residues. The CDR3 sequence is CASSEGTGGKEGAFF. CDR3 nucleotides: TGCGCCAGCAGCGAAGGGACAGGGGGAAAGGAGGGTGCTTTCTTT.

This clone was counted ten times or more. CDR3: CASSLSPSTALYGYTF. CDR3 DNA: TGTGCCAGCAGCCTCAGCCCGTCGACAGCTCTCTATGGCTACACCTTC. The rearrangement joins TRBV11-2 to TRBJ1-2, with a possible D match to TRBD1 (5 bases). Germline CDR1 and CDR2: SGHAT and FQNNGV. The V gene lost 5 bases and the J gene lost 4 bases, with 20 bases spanning the gap. The CDR3 has 16 amino acids.

This clone was counted ten times or more. This sequence joins TRBV20-1 and TRBJ1-1; D not certain. V dropped 5 bases and J dropped 3 bases, with 10 bases sitting between them. The CDR3 sequence is 12 residues long. In germline, CDR1 is DFQATT, CDR2 SNEGSKA (reference sequence). The CDR3 loop is CSAPAEDTEAFF. CDR3 DNA sequence: TGCAGTGCTCCCGCGGAGGACACTGAAGCTTTCTTT.

This clone was detected a few times. V gene TRBV25-1 combines with J gene TRBJ1-2, with 9 bases fitting TRBD1. From germline, CDR1 is MGHDK and CDR2 SYGVNS. The length of the CDR3 is 17 residues. J lost 4 bases, V lost 3 bases, and 12 bases had no gene match. For the CDR3, the DNA is TGTGCCAGCAGTGACCATAACCTGGGACAGGGCGGCTATGGCTACACCTTC. Translation gives CASSDHNLGQGGYGYTF.

Ten or more counts support this clone. The rearrangement joins TRBV18 to TRBJ2-1; no definite D call. Trimming stripped 2 bases from V and 0 bases from J, with 5 bases between. This CDR3 contains 14 residues. The germline V gene encodes CDR1 KGHSH and CDR2 LQKENI. CDR3 region: CASSPASSYNEQFF. The CDR3 nucleotides read TGTGCCAGCTCACCAGCTAGCTCCTACAATGAGCAGTTCTTC.

J is TRBJ2-2 and V is TRBV7-9; a weak D match, TRBD1 (6 bases). CDR3 size: 13 residues. Germline V CDR1 and CDR2: SEHNR, FQNEAQ (reference sequence). V gave up 2 bases and J gave up 6 bases, with 7 bases separating them. The CDR3 nucleotides read TGTGCCAGCAGCTTACCAGGGGCCGGGGAGCTGTTTTTT. Its translation is CASSLPGAGELFF.

The chain is built from TRBV6-2 or TRBV6-3 and TRBJ2-5; D gene unclear. The CDR3 consists of 14 residues. With 7 bases removed from V and 5 bases from J, the gap between germline ends came to 17 bases. Germline CDR1 MNHEY, CDR2 SVGEGT. The CDR3 spells CASTSRLGGETQYF. Here the CDR3 DNA reads TGTGCCAGCACCTCTCGCCTGGGTGGGGAGACCCAGTACTTC.

The rearrangement uses TRBV7-8 and TRBJ2-7, with a weak D call TRBD1 (5 bases). The V gene's germline CDR1 is SGHVS and CDR2 FQNEAQ. CDR3 length equals 16 residues. V dropped 5 bases and J dropped 2 bases, with 19 bases sitting between them. CDR3 protein: CASSLFGAQPTYEQYF. The CDR3, as DNA: TGTGCCAGCAGCCTGTTTGGGGCGCAGCCTACCTACGAGCAGTACTTC.

At least ten counts were recorded for this clone. Here the CDR3 reads CSATIQTGLYGAEAFF. The CDR3 DNA follows: TGCAGTGCTACAATACAAACAGGGCTATACGGGGCTGAAGCTTTCTTT. This chain uses TRBV20-1 with TRBJ1-1, with D tentatively TRBD1 (6 bases). Germline V lookup: CDR1 DFQATT, CDR2 SNEGSKA (reference sequence). The V and J ends lost 4 bases and 6 bases respectively, with 24 bases between them. This CDR3 is 16 amino acids long.